This T cell receptor (beta chain) was obtained from a study of T cells in Graves' hyperthyroidism and ophthalmopathy. The CDR3 sequence is 14 residues long. Germline CDR1 reads MDHEN; CDR2 reads SYDVKM. A word on this clonotype: The antigen is unknown. The junction departs from germline at one end; a sequencing error may be responsible.

Researchers took RNA transcripts and amplified the TCR beta CDR3 regions from them. The HTBI primer set drove a first-round RT-PCR of the TCR CDR3. Each CDR3 protein is one row after TCRdb ran MiXCR on the multiplex PCR reads. The sample lists roughly 510,000 distinct CDR3 sequences; less than 25% were seen once. Overall study results and limits: In the blood, most expanded thyroid clonotypes above 0.001 appeared as well. A median roughly 6.6 months before onset, the model predicted ophthalmopathy.

The V call is TRBV28, the J call TRBJ2-2, with TRBD1 identical over 7 bases. The clonotype was recovered from a man younger than 35 with Graves' hyperthyroidism. Sample: blood. The CDR3 protein is CASSKTGLPGELCF. The CDR3 nucleotides are TGTGCCAGCAGCAAGACAGGGTTGCCCGGGGAGCTGTGTTTT.